What follows describes a single T cell receptor (beta chain). The antigen is undetermined. The study drew the donors from its roughly 120-subject validation cohort, separate from the roughly 700-subject first cohort. This sample stems from a study of cytomegalovirus exposure and HLA in healthy donors. Findings and caveats of the study: Across donors, most TCRs were seen rarely, yet some public ones were widespread.

The CDR3 covers 13 residues. V was cut by 7 bases and J by 1 base, with 8 bases left in between. In germline, CDR1 is MDHEN, CDR2 SYDVKM. Data came from immunoSEQ multiplex PCR; TCRdb stores just in-frame clones and leaves some out. The table shows about 130,000 clones, with around 92% occurring only once. The clonotype comes from a man aged 30 to 39 in good health and CMV-seronegative. Sequencing was done on a sample of PBMCs. The gene calls are TRBV28 and TRBJ2-1, with D possibly TRBD1 on 5 matching bases. CDR3 DNA: TGTGCCAGCAAGGGGTGGTCCTACAATGAGCAGTTCTTC. It encodes CASKGWSYNEQFF.